The 19 T cell receptor beta chains below were found in one sample sequenced in a study of T-cell memory formation after mild COVID-19. TCRdb called the 5' RACE reads again in MiXCR, with one record for every CDR3 protein. In the table there are more than 350,000 distinct CDR3 sequences, approximately 15% of which are singletons. Sequenced material: PBMCs or a T cell subset sorted from them (not recorded which). The receptors come from a young man who had mild COVID-19 (a few samples of this study predate the infection). Cell type and time point are not known.

This clonotype has only a few counts. The chain has TRBV24-1 and TRBJ1-2; possible D gene TRBD1, 6 bases. Trimming took off 5 bases at V and 4 bases at J, with 16 bases between the two ends. CDR1 is KGHDR, CDR2 SFDVKD, per germline. CDR3 length: 15 residues. The CDR3 loop is CATSGGTPTRYGYTF. In DNA, the CDR3 is TGTGCCACCAGTGGAGGGACACCGACCCGCTATGGCTACACCTTC.

This clonotype showed up many times. The chain links TRBV29-1 to TRBJ2-3, with 8 bases identical to TRBD2. Germline lookup yields CDR1 SQVTM and CDR2 ANQGSEA. The CDR3 extends over 14 amino acids. Trimming cost V 6 bases and J 2 bases; bases outside gene matches: 7. This chain's CDR3 is CSVGTGGNTDTQYF. The CDR3 bases are TGCAGCGTGGGGACGGGGGGGAACACAGATACGCAGTATTTT.

This chain joins TRBV5-1 and TRBJ2-1; TRBD2 aligns across 10 bases. This CDR3 has 15 residues. V lost 0 bases to trimming and J lost 7 bases; unmatched junction nucleotides: 4. Germline V gene lookup returns CDR1 SGHRS and CDR2 YFSETQ. The DNA for the CDR3 is TGCGCCAGCAGCTTGGGGAGCGGGAGGGCGAATGAGCAGTTCTTC. As protein: CASSLGSGRANEQFF.

In its sample, this clonotype was seen many times. The rearrangement links TRBV7-2 to TRBJ1-5; possibly TRBD1 for D (6 bases). The CDR3 contains 16 residues. Trimming pared 5 bases from V and 4 bases from J, leaving 18 bases between. Germline V gives CDR1 SGHTA, CDR2 FQGNSA. CDR3 in DNA: TGTGCCAGCAGCCCCGCCTTTGGGGGGCGAAATCAGCCCCAGCATTTT. Protein: CASSPAFGGRNQPQHF.

The chain combines TRBV29-1 with TRBJ2-5, with D perhaps matching TRBD1 or TRBD2 (6 bases each). Per germline, CDR1 SQVTM and CDR2 ANQGSEA. V shed 4 bases and J shed 4 bases, with 13 bases lying between them. The CDR3 sequence is 13 residues long. The CDR3 DNA reads as TGCAGCGTTGTCGGGGGCAGTGGAGAGACCCAGTACTTC. It specifies CSVVGGSGETQYF. The full variable domain, with the rest looked up from reference TRBV29-1 and TRBJ2-5, is SAVISQKPSRDICQRGTSLTIQCQVDSQVTMMFWYRQQPGQSLTLIATANQGSEATYESGFVIDKFPISRPNLTFSTLTVSNMSPEDSSIYLCSVVGGSGETQYFGPGTRLLVL.

This clonotype was counted between two and nine times. The chain recombines TRBV5-6 with TRBJ2-2, with 7 nucleotides matching TRBD2. Germline lookup yields CDR1 SGHDT and CDR2 YYEEEE. V lost 4 bases to trimming and J lost 6 bases; unmatched junction nucleotides: 9. The CDR3 runs 15 residues. The DNA of the CDR3 is TGTGCCAGCAGCCCCCGGGCCCGGGGGGCCGGGGAGCTGTTTTTT. The encoded protein is CASSPRARGAGELFF.

The chain carries TRBV7-3 and TRBJ2-3; D is uncertain. CDR3 length equals 13 residues. V lost 2 bases, J lost 6 bases, and 9 bases lay in between. Germline V CDR1 and CDR2: SGHTA, FQGTGA. The CDR3 loop is CASSLSSLDTQYF. The CDR3 bases are TGTGCCAGCAGCTTATCTTCATTGGATACGCAGTATTTT. Using reference TRBV7-3 and TRBJ2-3 for the parts outside the CDR3, the full variable domain is GAGVSQTPSNKVTEKGKYVELRCDPISGHTALYWYRQSLGQGPEFLIYFQGTGAADDSGLPNDRFFAVRPEGSVSTLKIQRTERGDSAVYLCASSLSSLDTQYFGPGTRLTVL.

This chain connects TRBV20-1 to TRBJ1-4; D not certain. This CDR3 is built from 13 residues. From germline, CDR1 is DFQATT and CDR2 SNEGSKA (reference sequence). Trimming took off 3 bases at V and 13 bases at J, with 18 bases between the two ends. CDR3 region: CSASPFRWMALFF. The DNA of the CDR3 is TGCAGTGCTAGCCCCTTTAGGTGGATGGCACTGTTTTTT.

This clonotype was seen only a few times. V and J are TRBV7-9 and TRBJ2-5; D is unresolved. The CDR3 runs 14 residues. V was trimmed by 8 bases and J by 1 base, leaving 14 bases between them. Germline values: CDR1 SEHNR, CDR2 FQNEAQ (reference sequence). CDR3 coding DNA: TGTGCCAGCCAGACGGCAGCTCGCCAAGAGACCCAGTACTTC. As protein: CASQTAARQETQYF.

The rearrangement uses TRBV4-2 and TRBJ1-5, with unresolved D. The V end was cut by 4 bases, the J end by 3 bases, with 10 bases between. Germline CDR1 is LGHNA and CDR2 is YNFKEQ. The CDR3 covers 14 residues. The CDR3 region is CASSPWGSNQPQHF. The CDR3 DNA follows: TGTGCCAGCAGCCCCTGGGGTTCCAATCAGCCCCAGCATTTT.

The chain has TRBV7-8 and TRBJ2-1; 7 nucleotides match TRBD1. CDR1 is SGHVS, CDR2 FQNEAQ, per germline. The J segment lost 3 bases and the V segment lost 4 bases, leaving 9 bases of the junction unmatched. The CDR3 spans 16 residues. CDR3 sequence reads: CASSSWDRAVYNEQFF. The CDR3 DNA is TGTGCCAGCAGCTCATGGGACAGAGCAGTCTACAATGAGCAGTTCTTC.

This clonotype was recorded a few times. The chain has TRBV27 and TRBJ1-5; weak D call: TRBD1 (5 bases). From germline, CDR1 is MNHEY and CDR2 SMNVEV (reference sequence). The CDR3 spans 13 residues. Trimming took 8 bases from V and 0 from J, leaving 8 bases between them. CDR3 bases: TGTGCCAGCCCGGGGGATAGCAATCAGCCCCAGCATTTT. It specifies CASPGDSNQPQHF.

This clonotype was observed at least ten times. Mismatch with germline at one junction end may stem from a read error. J is TRBJ2-3 and V is TRBV4-2, with 7 bases that match TRBD1. The CDR3 has 15 amino acids. Germline V gives CDR1 LGHNA, CDR2 YNFKEQ. The CDR3 sequence is CASSKDREATDTQYF. CDR3 in DNA: TGTGCCAGCAGCAAAGACAGGGAAGCGACAGATACGCAGTATTTT.

V usage is TRBV4-3 and J usage is TRBJ1-4; the D is unclear. Germline assignment: CDR1 LGHNA and CDR2 YSLEER. The CDR3 consists of 14 residues. Trimming took 4 bases from V and 2 from J, leaving 8 bases between them. The CDR3 nucleotides read TGCGCCAGCAGCCTGACCGATACTAATGAAAAACTGTTTTTT. This sequence encodes CASSLTDTNEKLFF.

J is TRBJ2-3 and V is TRBV5-1; no firm D call. CDR1 and CDR2 from the germline V gene are SGHRS and YFSETQ. V shed 4 bases and J shed 1 base, with 10 bases lying between them. The CDR3 has 14 residues. In nucleotides, the CDR3 is TGCGCCAGCAGCCAAGGGTTGGGCACAGATACGCAGTATTTT. It translates to CASSQGLGTDTQYF.

This clonotype showed up just a few times. The V gene is TRBV5-5, the J gene TRBJ1-5; the D is unclear. The V end was cut by 3 bases, the J end by 4 bases, with 11 bases between. The CDR3 totals 14 residues. Germline values: CDR1 SGHKS, CDR2 YYEKEE (reference sequence). The CDR3 DNA reads as TGTGCCAGCAGCTGGTGGGCGGGTAATCAGCCCCAGCATTTT. It is translated as CASSWWAGNQPQHF.

The chain links TRBV24-1 to TRBJ2-5; no clear D gene. Trimming took off 4 bases at V and 5 bases at J, with 19 bases between the two ends. Germline CDR1 and CDR2: KGHDR and SFDVKD. The CDR3 is 16 residues long. The CDR3 sequence: CATSDPGPSAQETQYF. The CDR3 region has the DNA TGTGCCACCAGTGACCCCGGCCCCTCAGCCCAGGAGACCCAGTACTTC.

The CDR3 sequence: CASSSEGEAGYNEQFF. CDR3 sequence (DNA): TGCGCCAGCAGCTCGGAAGGAGAGGCGGGGTACAATGAGCAGTTCTTC. V and J are TRBV5-1 and TRBJ2-1; TRBD2 is a possible D gene (6 bases). V was shortened by 3 bases and J by 4 bases, with 17 bases between the two germline ends. CDR1 is SGHRS and CDR2 is YFSETQ in the germline V gene. The CDR3 is made up of 16 amino acids.

This clonotype has just a few counts. This chain links TRBV5-5 with TRBJ1-1; D uncertain. V lost 5 bases to trimming and J lost 4 bases, with 15 bases between them. Looked up from germline, CDR1 is SGHKS and CDR2 is YYEKEE (reference sequence). This CDR3 region has 14 residues. In DNA form, the CDR3 reads TGTGCCAGCAGGAACCCCCAGGCGATCACTGAAGCTTTCTTT. As protein: CASRNPQAITEAFF.